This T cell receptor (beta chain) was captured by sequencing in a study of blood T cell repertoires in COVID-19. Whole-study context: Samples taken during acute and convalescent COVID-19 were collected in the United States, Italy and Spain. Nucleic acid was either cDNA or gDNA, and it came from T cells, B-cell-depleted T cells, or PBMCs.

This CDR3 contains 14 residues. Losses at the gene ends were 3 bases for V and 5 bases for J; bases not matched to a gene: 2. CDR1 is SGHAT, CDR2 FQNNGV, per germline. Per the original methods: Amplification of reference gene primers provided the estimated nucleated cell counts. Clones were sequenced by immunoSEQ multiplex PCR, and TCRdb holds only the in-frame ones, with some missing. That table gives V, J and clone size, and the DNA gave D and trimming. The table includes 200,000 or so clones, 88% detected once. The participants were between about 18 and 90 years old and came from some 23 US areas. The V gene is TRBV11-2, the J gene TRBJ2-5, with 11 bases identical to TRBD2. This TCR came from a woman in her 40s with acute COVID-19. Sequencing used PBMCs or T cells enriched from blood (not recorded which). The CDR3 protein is CASSFSGGAETQYF. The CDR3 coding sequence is TGTGCCAGCAGCTTTAGCGGGGGGGCTGAGACCCAGTACTTC.